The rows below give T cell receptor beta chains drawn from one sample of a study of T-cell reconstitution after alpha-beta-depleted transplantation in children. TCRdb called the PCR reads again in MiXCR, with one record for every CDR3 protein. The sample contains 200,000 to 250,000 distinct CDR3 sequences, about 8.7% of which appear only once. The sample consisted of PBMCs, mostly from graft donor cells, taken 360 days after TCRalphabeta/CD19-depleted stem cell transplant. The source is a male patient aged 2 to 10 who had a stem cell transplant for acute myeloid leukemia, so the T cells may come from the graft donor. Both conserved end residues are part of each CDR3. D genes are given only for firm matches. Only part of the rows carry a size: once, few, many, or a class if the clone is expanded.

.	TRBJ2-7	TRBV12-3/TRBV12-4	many	TGTGCCAGCAGTCTATCCTCAGGGTACGAGCAGTACTTC	CASSLSSGYEQYF
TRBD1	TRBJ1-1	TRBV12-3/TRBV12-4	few	TGTGCCAGCAGTTTAGCGGACAGGGCTAACACTGAAGCTTTCTTT	CASSLADRANTEAFF
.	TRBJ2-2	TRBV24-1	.	TGTGCCACCAGTGATTTGCAGGGAGAGCTGTTTTTT	CATSDLQGELFF
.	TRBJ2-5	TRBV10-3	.	TGTGCCATCAGTGAGTCGAGAGAGACCCAGTACTTC	CAISESRETQYF
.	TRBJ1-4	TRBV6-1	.	TGTGCCAGCGCCCCGACAGGTTATAATGAAAAACTGTTTTTT	CASAPTGYNEKLFF
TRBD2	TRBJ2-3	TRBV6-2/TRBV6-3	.	TGTGCCACCTTGGTAGCGGGAGGATCCGATACGCAGTATTTT	CATLVAGGSDTQYF
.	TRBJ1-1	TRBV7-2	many	TGTGCCAGCAGCTTAGCCGGGAGGGGAGAGAACACTGAAGCTTTCTTT	CASSLAGRGENTEAFF
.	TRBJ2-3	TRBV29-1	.	TGCAGCGTTGAGGTTCAGATGGCTACGCAGTATTTT	CSVEVQMATQYF
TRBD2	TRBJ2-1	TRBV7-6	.	TGTGCCAGCAGGGGTGGACTAGCGGGAGCCTACAATGAGCAGTTCTTC	CASRGGLAGAYNEQFF
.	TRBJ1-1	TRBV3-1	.	TGTGCCAGCAGCCCACGGATGAGTACTGAAGCTTTCTTT	CASSPRMSTEAFF